This TCR beta chain was obtained from a study of blood T cell repertoires in COVID-19. As for the study in general: The samples span acute and convalescent COVID-19 from the United States, Italy and Spain. PBMCs, B-cell-depleted T cells, or T cells provided the cDNA or gDNA that made up the material.

The CDR3 consists of 18 residues. Germline trimming cut 6 bases from V and 2 bases from J; bases unmatched to any gene: 17. Looked up from germline, CDR1 is MDHEN and CDR2 is SYDVKM. Original processing methods: Quantification of nucleated cells was approximated via reference gene primer amplification. Assay: immunoSEQ multiplex PCR; the TCRdb copy retains only in-frame clones and omits some. For V, J and clone size, that table is used; D and trimming come from the DNA. The sample carries around 300,000 clones, roughly 90% recorded once. Recruited during active infection, patients (from Seattle) were subsequently followed longitudinally.

Sequenced material: peripheral blood. This chain uses TRBV28 with TRBJ1-2; 8 bases match TRBD1. This clonotype was sampled from a woman aged 30 to 39 with COVID-19, enrolled during active disease. The CDR3 DNA reads as TGTGCCAGCAGCAAAAACCGTATACGGGACAGGAAAAACTATGGCTACACCTTC. This codes for CASSKNRIRDRKNYGYTF.